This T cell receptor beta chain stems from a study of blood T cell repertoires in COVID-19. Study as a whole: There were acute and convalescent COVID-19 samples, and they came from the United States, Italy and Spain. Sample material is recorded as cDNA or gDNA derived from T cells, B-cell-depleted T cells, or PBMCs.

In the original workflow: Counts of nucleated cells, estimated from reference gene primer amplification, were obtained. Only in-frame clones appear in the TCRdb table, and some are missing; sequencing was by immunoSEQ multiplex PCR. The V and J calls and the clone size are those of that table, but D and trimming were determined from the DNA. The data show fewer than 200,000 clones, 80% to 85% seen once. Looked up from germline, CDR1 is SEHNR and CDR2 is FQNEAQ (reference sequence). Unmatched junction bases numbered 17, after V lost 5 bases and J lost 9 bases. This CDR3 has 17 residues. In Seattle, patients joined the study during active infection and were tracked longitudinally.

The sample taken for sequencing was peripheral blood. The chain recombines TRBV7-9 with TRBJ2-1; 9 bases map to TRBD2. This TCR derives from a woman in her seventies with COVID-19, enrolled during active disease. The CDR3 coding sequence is TGTGCCAGCAGCCCGCTTTGGATAGCGGGAGTTAGTAGTGAGCAGTTCTTC. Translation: CASSPLWIAGVSSEQFF.